This T cell receptor (beta chain) was recovered during a study of beta chain features in type 1 diabetes. Study-level background: Examination spanned 100 million to 120 million sorted cells from all samples.

Sorting with CD45RO/CCR7/CD25/CD127/CD95/CD27 yielded naive, central memory, regulatory and stem-like memory CD4+ cells. All of the isolated RNA was reverse transcribed, so expressed TCRB transcripts were sequenced. The repertoire was sequenced with immunoSEQ multiplex PCR; TCRdb's copy has only in-frame clones and lacks some. The table has about 700,000 clones, around 15% seen once; the top ten hold less than 0.025%. General observations from the study: All four CD4+ subsets from Type 1 diabetes patients carried moderately but significantly shorter TCRB CDR3s.

With V trimmed by 8 bases and J by 0 bases, 12 bases remained unmatched. CDR1 is GTSNPN, CDR2 SVGIG, per germline (reference sequence). This CDR3 is built from 16 residues. Only a few counts were recorded for this clone. Antigen: not known. The source material was naive CD4+ T cells from blood. This clonotype was sampled from a man aged 18 to 29 with type 1 diabetes. The V gene is TRBV30, the J gene TRBJ2-1; 8 bases agree with TRBD2. The CDR3 region has the DNA TGTGCCGGTGGGCTAGCGGGCACTATCTCCTACAATGAGCAGTTCTTC. It yields the protein CAGGLAGTISYNEQFF.